This TCR beta chain was recorded in a study of cytomegalovirus exposure and HLA in healthy donors (dated by TCRdb to the late 2010s). Concerning the study at large: In an earlier analysis of several hundred of the donors, 276 Gb of sequence data and 100 million or so unique TCR beta sequences from about 190 million T cells were reported. An early release that covered about 600 HLA-typed donors contained about 300 gigabases of sequencing data and 85 million to 100 million unique TCR sequences. Of the 300 to 450 genotyped donors, roughly 80% fell in the genetic ancestry cluster associated with self-reported Caucasian donors. The aim of the study was to test whether cataloging public T cell receptors could identify signatures of past pathogen exposure. The study profiled the T cell repertoires of some 610 subjects by immunosequencing and related them to cytomegalovirus serostatus. Along with the approximately 650-subject first cohort, a separate validation cohort of some 130 different subjects was used. High-throughput TCR immunosequencing, statistical association of individual TCRs with disease status, and machine learning were combined to predict cytomegalovirus infection status. In a later analysis, previously published TCR beta repertoires from 666 donors were re-analyzed and high-resolution HLA genotyping was added so that TCR occurrence patterns could be studied. The later analysis used no new phenotypic data to find candidate immune exposures, relying instead on TCR beta sequences and their occurrence across donors. An earlier analysis of about 600 of the donors used high-throughput TCR beta sequencing to judge whether each TCR beta V gene segment behaved as functional or pseudogenic. Donor age, sex, ethnicity and CMV serostatus were compiled together with the repertoire data. A later genetic analysis used genome-wide SNP genotypes for about three fifths of the 666 donors, treating that subset as a discovery cohort. Every repertoire in the discovery cohort had been generated on one and the same sequencing platform. Both class I and class II loci were covered by HLA typing, at four-digit resolution. The number of typed donors differed by locus: roughly 620-630 for A, B, C, DRB1 and DQB1; 500 to 550 for DQA1; 600 to 610 for DPA1; and roughly 470 for DPB1. About five DR-DQ haplotypes were handled as single units for association and clustering, since linkage in the cohort was strong. Among some 410 genotyped donors of the cohort, an average of around 240,000 unique TCR beta nucleotide sequences were sequenced per donor, roughly 18% of them non-productive.

The cohort was made up of roughly 670 healthy bone marrow donors. At the time of sampling, every cohort member was nominally healthy, though immune exposures that went unrecorded were likely present. The donor tested CMV seropositive, placing the donor among the approximately 290 seropositive members of the cohort. Each donor provided a peripheral blood sample, and peripheral blood mononuclear cells were used for TCR beta sequencing. Genomic DNA was extracted from the blood cell samples with the Qiagen DNeasy Blood Extraction Kit. Comments on this clone: The clone's antigen remains unknown. It has no much larger one-base neighbor in the sample; base qualities were not kept.

Library creation used the immunoSEQ multiplex PCR assay. For the multiplex PCR, a mixture combining 60 forward primers for TCR Vbeta segments and 13 reverse primers for TCR Jbeta segments was used. The CDR3 region of rearranged TCR beta genes was amplified from genomic DNA with a multiplex PCR assay. On the Illumina HiSeq System, the amplified TCR beta libraries were sequenced as 87-base-pair reads. As for how the authors treated the data: Across the 666 repertoires, a later analysis counted approximately 83 million unique TCR beta chains, roughly 11 million of which were shared by at least two donors. A nearest-neighbor algorithm error-corrected the raw reads and collapsed the reads into unique sequences, merging closely related sequences to remove PCR and sequencing errors. Alignment of CDR3 sequences to IMGT reference sequences was used to assign V, D and J gene segments. For a sequence to be retained, at least a six-nucleotide match to both a V gene segment and a J gene segment was required. Rearrangements were classified as productive when the CDR3 lacked stop codons and remained in frame with V and J, and all other rearrangements were classified as non-productive. Following IMGT convention, CDR3 was defined as the stretch from the second conserved V-encoded cysteine up to the conserved J-encoded phenylalanine. The earlier analysis of about 590 of the donors excluded sequences that lacked an unambiguous match to a single V gene segment. In an earlier analysis of about 590 of the donors, a V segment was called functional when productive rearrangements were above 56.7%, and segregating when the standard deviation between donors exceeded 5%. To diagnose cytomegalovirus status from the catalog of TCR beta chain sequences, a statistical classification framework was built. A later analysis assigned V and J genes by comparing TCR nucleotide sequences with IMGT/GENE-DB human TR gene sequences. The TCRdist pipeline was used in a later analysis to assign CDR3 sequences and most-parsimonious VDJ recombination scenarios. In a later analysis, every TCR beta chain was defined by the combination of its CDR3 amino acid sequence and its V-gene family, and reads without a unique V-gene family were dropped. In a later analysis, some 600 highly shared, low-generation-probability nucleotide sequences were removed to address suspected cross-contamination and a sequencing artifact. A later analysis calculated a clonal expansion index for each public chain from normalized within-repertoire ranks of inferred template counts. In a later analysis, generation probabilities were computed with a VDJ recombination model fitted to out-of-frame rearrangements, and the resulting probabilities were checked against IGoR. In a later analysis, hypergeometric tests were used to score TCR-TCR, TCR-HLA and TCR-CMV co-occurrence, with a repertoire-size bias correction applied to TCR pairs. A later analysis estimated false discovery rates by permuting HLA or CMV assignments 20 times. In a later analysis, co-occurring TCRs were grouped with DBSCAN, and TCRdist sequence similarity was added when clustering was performed within HLA-allele-positive subsets. For co-occurrence clustering, repertoires with fewer than 30,000 or more than 120,000 public chains were excluded, along with several repertoires with anomalous nucleotide sharing. Drawn from immuneACCESS, this table holds only the in-frame rearrangements with V and J called that TCRdb kept. Clones are partly lost; checked studies trace under half to an unresolved V gene and leave the rest unexplained. Clone size and the V and J calls come from that table; the DNA yielded D and trimming. The sample contains about 130,000 clones, about 80% of them found a single time. The top ten hold about 3.9% of the sample.

Broader findings and caveats from the paper: Because the 87-base-pair reads could not distinguish some IMGT-functional V segments, including TRBV6-2 and TRBV6-3, those segments were excluded. While some public TCRs were present in many individuals, most TCR sequences turned up only very rarely across donors. It was suggested by the authors that the approach could potentially be generalized to other disease states and immunological phenotypes. A total of about 180 TCR beta chains were listed by the study as associated with cytomegalovirus. Correlated functional status among segregating V segments might reflect linkage disequilibrium, but an unknown experimental factor could not be ruled out. In a later analysis, HLA-associated TCR beta chains showed more clonal expansion and lower generation probabilities than non-associated chains that were equally common. Because HLA typing was missing for some donors at each locus, association tests included only the typed subset. A few of the identified cytomegalovirus-associated TCR beta chains were confirmed in vitro to be specific for cytomegalovirus antigens. In a later analysis, several top co-occurrence clusters were reported to appear linked to parvovirus B19, influenza, CMV and Epstein-Barr virus. Only TCR beta chains were sequenced in this cohort, and the absence of alpha or paired-chain data limited detectable features. The classifier was reported to diagnose cytomegalovirus status with high specificity and sensitivity in both the original and validation cohorts. The sequencing pipeline was judged likely to have produced a cluster of highly shared sequence variants as a technical artifact. According to a later genetic analysis, donors in an Asian-associated ancestry cluster had fewer N-insertions in productive TCRs than the approximately 630-donor mean. A further reported finding was that TCR beta sequences accurately predicted the HLA-A and HLA-B alleles for most subjects in the first cohort. The earlier analysis of nearly 600 of the donors excluded seventeen rarely observed V segments, including chromosome 9 orphons, because counts were too low. A later genetic analysis associated a missense DCLRE1C variant with V-gene and J-gene trimming of TCR beta chains, and an independent cohort replicated the association. Broadly in line with IMGT annotations, most TCR beta V segments showed up in productive rearrangements about 90% or about 30% of the time in an earlier analysis of several hundred of the donors. According to a later analysis, most CMV-associated TCR beta chains appeared to be HLA-restricted, and the HLA associations seemed to be driven largely by CMV exposure. When HLA alleles, especially DR and DQ, strongly co-occurred, TCR associations were difficult to assign to individual alleles. According to a later analysis, TCR association rates differed among HLA loci, with DRB1 alleles showing the most associated TCRs and HLA-C alleles showing the fewest. Specific HLA alleles were associated with 15,000 to 20,000 TCR beta sequences at a false discovery rate of 0.05 in a later analysis. Presence/absence analyses assumed roughly uniform sequencing depth across donors, an assumption that may not hold. Immune exposure information for the cohort was limited to CMV serostatus.

CDR1 and CDR2 (SGHRS, YFSETQ) derive from the germline V gene. Its CDR3 holds 15 amino acids, cysteine through phenylalanine. Here the CDR3 DNA is all that survives: 45 bases in frame from base 1. The V end gives up 4 bases and the J end 7 bases, leaving 4 bases in the junction not matched to a gene. The sample comprised PBMCs. The source is a woman aged 40 to 50 in good health and CMV-seropositive. The chain was built from TRBV5-1 and TRBJ2-1; 14 junctional bases match TRBD2. The CDR3 region: CASSTGLAGENEQFF. The nucleotides read TGCGCCAGCAGCACGGGACTAGCGGGAGAAAATGAGCAGTTCTTC.